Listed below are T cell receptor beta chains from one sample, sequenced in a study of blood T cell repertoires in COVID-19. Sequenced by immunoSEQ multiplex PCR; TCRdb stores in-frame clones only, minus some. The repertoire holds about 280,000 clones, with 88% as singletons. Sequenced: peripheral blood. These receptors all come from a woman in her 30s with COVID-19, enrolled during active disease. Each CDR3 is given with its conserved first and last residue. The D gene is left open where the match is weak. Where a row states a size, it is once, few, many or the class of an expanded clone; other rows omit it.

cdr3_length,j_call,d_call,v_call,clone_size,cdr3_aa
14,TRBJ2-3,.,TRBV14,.,CASSQTARTDTQYF
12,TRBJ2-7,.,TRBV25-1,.,CASSENIYEQYF
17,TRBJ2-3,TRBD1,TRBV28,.,CASSLLDRGTSTDTQYF
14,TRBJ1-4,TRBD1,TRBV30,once,CAWSLTGAGEKLFF
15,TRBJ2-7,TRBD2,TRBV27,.,CASSPMTSSAYEQYF
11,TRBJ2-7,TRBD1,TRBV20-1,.,CSASDRGEQYF
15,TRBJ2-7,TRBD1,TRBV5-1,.,CASSLNTGGSYEQYF
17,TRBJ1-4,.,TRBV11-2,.,CASSLKGAATTNEKLFF
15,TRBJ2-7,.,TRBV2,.,CASLRRSGPPYEQYF
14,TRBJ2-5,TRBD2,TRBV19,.,CASSTTSAQETQYF
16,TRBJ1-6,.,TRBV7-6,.,CASSLVPGSYNSPLHF
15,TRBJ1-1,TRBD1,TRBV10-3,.,CAISARQGGGTEAFF
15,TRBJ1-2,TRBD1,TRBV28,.,CASRHRGGNYYGYTF
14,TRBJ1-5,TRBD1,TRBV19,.,CASSPNRGIRPQHF
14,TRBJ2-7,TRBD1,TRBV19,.,CASSPRDRGIEQYF
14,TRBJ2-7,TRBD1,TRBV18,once,CASSARQGIDEQYF
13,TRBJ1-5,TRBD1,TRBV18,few,CASSRDRDQPQHF
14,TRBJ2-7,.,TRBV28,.,CASSSARVAYEQYF
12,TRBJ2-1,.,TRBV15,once,CATSRAGDEQFF
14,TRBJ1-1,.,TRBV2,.,CASLLPGANTEAFF
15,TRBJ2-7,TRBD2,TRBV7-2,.,CASSLSRGETYEQYF
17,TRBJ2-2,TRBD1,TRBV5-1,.,CASSLAPGQGNTGELFF
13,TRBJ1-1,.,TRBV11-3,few,CASSSSMNTEAFF
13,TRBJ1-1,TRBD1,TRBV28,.,CASSLTGYREAFF
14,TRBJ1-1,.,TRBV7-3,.,CASSLGPADTEAFF
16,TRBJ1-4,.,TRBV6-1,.,CASSEAGGRGNEKLFF
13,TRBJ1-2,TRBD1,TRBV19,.,CASSLTGADGYTF
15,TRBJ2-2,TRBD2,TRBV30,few,CAWSVGLVYTGELFF
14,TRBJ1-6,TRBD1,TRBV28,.,CASSSGQGRSPLHF
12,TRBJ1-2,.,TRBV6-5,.,CASRKDSLTYTF
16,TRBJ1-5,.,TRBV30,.,CAWSVRRGHGNQPQHF
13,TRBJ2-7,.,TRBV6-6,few,CASSYGDYYEQYF
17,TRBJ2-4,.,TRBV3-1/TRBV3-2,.,CASSQFFQGIAKNIQYF
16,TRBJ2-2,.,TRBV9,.,CASSVALGANTGELFF
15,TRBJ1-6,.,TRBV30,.,CAWNVQRPGNSPLHF
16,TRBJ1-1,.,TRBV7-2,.,CASSPRRVGGNTEAFF
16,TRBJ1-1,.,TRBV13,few,CASSSPGRGRDTEAFF
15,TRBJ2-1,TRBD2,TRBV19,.,CASSRTSGRDNEQFF
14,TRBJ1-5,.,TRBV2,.,CASSVSGSNQPQHF
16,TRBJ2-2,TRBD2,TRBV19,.,CASTLGLAVLTGELFF
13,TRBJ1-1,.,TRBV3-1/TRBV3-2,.,CASSQLDSPEAFF
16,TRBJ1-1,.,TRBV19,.,CASSPGKGTGYISAFF
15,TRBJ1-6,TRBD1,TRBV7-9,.,CASSLGTTGYSPLHF
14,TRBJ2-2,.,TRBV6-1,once,CASSEGPSPGELFF
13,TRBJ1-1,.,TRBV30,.,CAWSRRGAGEAFF
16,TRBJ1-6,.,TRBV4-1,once,CASSQGAGRSDSPLHF
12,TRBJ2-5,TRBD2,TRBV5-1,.,CASRGGQETQYF
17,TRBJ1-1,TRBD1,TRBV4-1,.,CASSQAGTGIMNTEAFF
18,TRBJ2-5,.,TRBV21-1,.,CASSWAPSGRAEGETQYF
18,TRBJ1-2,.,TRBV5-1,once,CASSLGLLGPFSTSGYTF
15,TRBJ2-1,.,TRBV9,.,CASSVAGAPYNEQFF
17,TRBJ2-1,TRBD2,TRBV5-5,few,CASSPRGLAGGFDEQFF
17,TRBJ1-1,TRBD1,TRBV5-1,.,CASSRPKDRGTDTEAFF
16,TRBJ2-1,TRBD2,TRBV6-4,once,CASSEWMTSGFDEQFF